Below are 16 T cell receptor beta chains sequenced from a single sample in a study of blood T cell repertoires in COVID-19. Libraries were prepared by immunoSEQ multiplex PCR; TCRdb keeps only in-frame clonotypes and omits some of them. The profile shows roughly 150,000 clones, 84% of them singletons. The specimen sequenced was peripheral blood. These receptors were taken from a woman in her forties or fifties in a cohort sampled during active or convalescent COVID-19.

The chain carries TRBV13 and TRBJ1-2; weak D call: TRBD1 (6 bases). Germline-derived CDR1 and CDR2 are PRHDT and FYEKMQ (reference sequence). V lost 1 base and J lost 4, with 16 bases in between. The CDR3 spans 16 residues. The CDR3 here is CASSLDSNRGAYGYTF. The CDR3, as DNA: TGTGCCAGCAGCTTAGACTCGAACCGGGGGGCCTATGGCTACACCTTC.

The rearrangement links TRBV7-2 to TRBJ2-1; 15 bases are a match to TRBD2. Germline loops: CDR1 SGHTA, CDR2 FQGNSA. The CDR3 is 16 amino acids. The V gene end was trimmed by 2 bases and the J gene end by 8 bases; junction bases not matched to a gene: 4. The CDR3 spells CASSLPGLAGGDEQFF. The CDR3 nucleotides read TGTGCCAGCAGCTTACCGGGACTAGCGGGGGGAGATGAGCAGTTCTTC.

The V call is TRBV13, the J call TRBJ2-2, with 9 bases fitting TRBD2. Germline V gives CDR1 PRHDT, CDR2 FYEKMQ (reference sequence). With 3 bases clipped from V and 2 bases from J, the junction kept 7 bases outside the gene matches. The CDR3 extends over 17 amino acids. CDR3 sequence: CASSLLQAGGNTGELFF. CDR3 nucleotide sequence: TGTGCCAGCAGCTTGCTCCAAGCGGGGGGTAACACCGGGGAGCTGTTTTTT.

The V call is TRBV7-2, the J call TRBJ2-2; 12 bases agree with TRBD2. V lost 4 bases to trimming and J lost 5 bases; unmatched junction nucleotides: 5. CDR1 is SGHTA, CDR2 FQGNSA, per germline. This CDR3 has 16 amino acids. The DNA of the CDR3 is TGTGCCAGCAGCTCTAGCGGGGGGGCCCAGACCGGGGAGCTGTTTTTT. The encoded protein is CASSSSGGAQTGELFF.

The chain employs TRBV5-1 and TRBJ2-7, with TRBD2 identical over 9 bases. The V and J ends lost 4 bases and 2 bases, in that order; junction bases with no gene match: 7. This CDR3 has 15 residues. The germline CDR1 and CDR2 sequences are SGHRS and YFSETQ. The CDR3 region is CASSPELAGAYEQYF. CDR3 in DNA: TGCGCCAGCAGCCCGGAACTAGCGGGTGCCTACGAGCAGTACTTC. The variable domain in full, completed from reference TRBV5-1 and TRBJ2-7, reads KAGVTQTPRYLIKTRGQQVTLSCSPISGHRSVSWYQQTPGQGLQFLFEYFSETQRNKGNFPGRFSGRQFSNSRSEMNVSTLELGDSALYLCASSPELAGAYEQYFGPGTRLTVT.

In DNA, the CDR3 is TGTGCCACCTTCGAGATAGGGGACACTGAAGCTTTCTTT. It is translated as CATFEIGDTEAFF. V is TRBV18 and J is TRBJ1-1, with TRBD1 as a possible D gene (5 bases). Germline V gene sequence: CDR1 KGHSH, CDR2 LQKENI. V lost 10 bases and J 3 bases, leaving 15 bases between the germline ends. The CDR3 runs to 13 residues.

Only one count was recorded for this clone. V and J are TRBV6-5 and TRBJ1-2, with D unclear. The CDR3 has 16 residues. Germline assignment: CDR1 MNHEY and CDR2 SVGAGI. V lost 0 bases to trimming and J lost 7 bases, with 18 bases between them. The CDR3 spells CASSYSSYQVLGGYTF. Written as DNA, the CDR3 is TGTGCCAGCAGTTACTCGAGCTATCAGGTGTTGGGTGGCTACACCTTC.

This rearrangement joins TRBV7-9 to TRBJ1-5; D gene ambiguous. V was cut by 7 bases and J by 3 bases, with 13 bases left in between. Germline CDR1 SEHNR, CDR2 FQNEAQ (reference sequence). CDR3 length: 14 amino acids. CDR3 protein: CASTSGRDNQPQHF. In DNA form, the CDR3 reads TGTGCCAGCACCTCCGGACGGGACAATCAGCCCCAGCATTTT.

In this sample, this clone turned up many times. The chain recombines TRBV2 with TRBJ2-7; D may be TRBD2 (7 bases). Per germline, CDR1 SNHLY and CDR2 FYNNEI. Trimming left V 3 bases short and J 2 bases short, with 11 bases between. The CDR3 consists of 14 residues. This CDR3 reads CASSDGGGAYEQYF. CDR3 nucleotides: TGTGCCAGCAGTGATGGCGGGGGCGCCTACGAGCAGTACTTC.

The chain is built from TRBV5-1 and TRBJ1-2; 9 nucleotides line up with TRBD1. Per germline, CDR1 SGHRS and CDR2 YFSETQ. CDR3 length: 13 residues. Trimming removed 4 bases from V and 8 bases from J; junction bases left unmatched: 6. CDR3 region: CASSGQGNWGYTF. The CDR3 nucleotides are TGCGCCAGCAGCGGACAGGGGAACTGGGGCTACACCTTC.

CDR3 amino acids: CASTTGPGNTIYF. The CDR3 DNA follows: TGCGCCAGCACAACAGGTCCTGGAAACACCATATATTTT. The chain links TRBV5-1 to TRBJ1-3, with TRBD1 as a possible D gene (5 bases). This CDR3 is 13 amino acids long. Per the germline V gene, CDR1 is SGHRS and CDR2 is YFSETQ. V lost 6 bases to trimming and J lost 2 bases, with 9 bases between them.

The gene calls are TRBV6-2 or TRBV6-3 and TRBJ1-5, with 7 bases lining up with TRBD1. The CDR3 consists of 18 residues. The germline CDR1 and CDR2 sequences are MNHEY and SVGEGT. With 2 bases clipped from V and 4 bases from J, the junction kept 14 bases outside the gene matches. The CDR3 reads CASSYGSTGIAWNQPQHF. The CDR3 DNA reads as TGTGCCAGCAGTTACGGTTCGACAGGGATTGCTTGGAATCAGCCCCAGCATTTT.

The genes are TRBV11-2 and TRBJ1-2, with D tentatively TRBD1 (6 bases). The CDR3 is 12 amino acids. Germline V gene sequence: CDR1 SGHAT, CDR2 FQNNGV. The V and J ends lost 5 bases and 4 bases respectively, with 8 bases between them. The CDR3 loop reads CASSPRGYGYTF. The CDR3, as DNA: TGTGCCAGCAGCCCCAGGGGCTATGGCTACACCTTC.

This chain links TRBV19 with TRBJ2-3; 15 bases fit TRBD2. Germline assignment: CDR1 LNHDA and CDR2 SQIVND (reference sequence). V lost 5 bases, J lost 1 base, and 10 bases stayed unmatched. The CDR3 runs to 19 residues. This CDR3 reads CASSRTSGGARLGTDTQYF. CDR3 nucleotides: TGTGCCAGTAGTCGGACTAGCGGGGGGGCTAGGTTGGGCACAGATACGCAGTATTTT.

The V gene is TRBV30, the J gene TRBJ1-2, with a tentative D call TRBD1 (5 bases). V was trimmed by 2 bases and J by 3 bases, leaving 13 bases between them. CDR1 and CDR2 from the germline V gene are GTSNPN and SVGIG (reference sequence). This CDR3 is 14 amino acids long. This chain's CDR3 is CAWSSAGGYYGYTF. CDR3 nucleotides: TGTGCCTGGAGTTCTGCCGGGGGGTACTATGGCTACACCTTC.

The gene calls are TRBV2 and TRBJ2-7, with 11 nucleotides matching TRBD2. J gave up 4 bases and V 8 bases, and 10 bases lay outside the gene matches. Germline lookup yields CDR1 SNHLY and CDR2 FYNNEI. The length of the CDR3 is 15 residues. In DNA, the CDR3 is TGTGCCAGCGGTTTTGGGACTAGCGGCCTTTACGAGCAGTACTTC. As protein: CASGFGTSGLYEQYF.